One sample yielded the 31 T cell receptor beta chains listed below, sequenced in a study of cytomegalovirus exposure and HLA in healthy donors. In the PCR, 60 Vbeta and 13 Jbeta primers were used. Only in-frame clones appear in the TCRdb table, and some are missing; sequencing was by immunoSEQ multiplex PCR. The top ten clones hold about 1.7% of a sample with about 200,000 clones, roughly 73% of them seen once. What was sequenced was PBMCs. The receptors derive from a woman aged 25 to 39 in good health and CMV-seronegative.

This clone turned up a few times. The V call is TRBV18, the J call TRBJ1-1; 8 nucleotides match TRBD1. The germline V gene encodes CDR1 KGHSH and CDR2 LQKENI. V shed 2 bases, J shed 0 bases, and the junction held 8 bases outside the gene matches. The CDR3 consists of 17 residues. In DNA form, the CDR3 reads TGTGCCAGCTCACCATTCCCCGACAGGGGAATGAACACTGAAGCTTTCTTT. Amino acid sequence: CASSPFPDRGMNTEAFF.

This clone was detected once. The chain employs TRBV4-1 and TRBJ2-5; D gene unclear. The end of the DNA is better explained by TRBJ2-7, so the J call may be wrong. Germline loops: CDR1 MGHRA, CDR2 YSYEKL. The CDR3 sequence is 13 residues long. The CDR3 here is CASSSLPGDEQYF. The CDR3 DNA sequence: TGCGCCAGCAGCTCCCTTCCTGGAGACGAGCAGTACTTC.

The table lists this clone with a few counts. This chain connects TRBV9 to TRBJ2-1, with TRBD2 matching over 14 bases. With 0 bases clipped from V and 7 bases from J, the junction kept 6 bases outside the gene matches. Germline V CDR1 and CDR2: SGDLS, YYNGEE. The length of the CDR3 is 17 residues. The CDR3: CASSVVGTSGGWNEQFF. In DNA form, the CDR3 reads TGTGCCAGCAGCGTAGTGGGGACTAGCGGGGGATGGAATGAGCAGTTCTTC.

The J gene is TRBJ1-2, the V gene TRBV7-2; D possibly corresponds to TRBD1 (5 bases). This CDR3 has 13 residues. Trimming cost V 2 bases and J 6 bases, with 10 bases left between them. Germline V gives CDR1 SGHTA, CDR2 FQGNSA. The CDR3 DNA reads TGTGCCAGCAGCTTATCGGGGGTGGATGGCTACACCTTC. Translated, it gives CASSLSGVDGYTF.

This chain connects TRBV7-9 to TRBJ2-7, with 9 bases fitting TRBD1. The germline V gene has CDR1 SEHNR and CDR2 FQNEAQ (reference sequence). With 3 bases clipped from V and 3 bases from J, the junction kept 12 bases outside the gene matches. The CDR3 loop spans 17 amino acids. CDR3 amino acids: CASSFKNPGQGFYEQYF. The CDR3 coding sequence is TGTGCCAGCAGCTTTAAAAACCCGGGACAGGGATTCTACGAGCAGTACTTC.

This clone was seen more than once but under ten times. The chain couples TRBV5-6 to TRBJ2-7; 7 bases align to TRBD2. V shed 4 bases and J 1 base; nucleotides not matched to a gene: 11. In germline, CDR1 is SGHDT, CDR2 YYEEEE. There are 16 residues in the CDR3. Written as DNA, the CDR3 is TGTGCCAGCAGCCGGTACAGACAGCGGGGTTCCTACGAGCAGTACTTC. Translated: CASSRYRQRGSYEQYF.

V is TRBV18 and J is TRBJ2-1; D call uncertain. Germline V gene lookup returns CDR1 KGHSH and CDR2 LQKENI. CDR3 length equals 12 residues. V lost 2 bases and J lost 6, with 5 bases in between. The CDR3 loop reads CASSPTGNEQFF. DNA of the CDR3: TGTGCCAGCTCACCAACGGGCAATGAGCAGTTCTTC. Looking up the rest from reference TRBV18 and TRBJ2-1 gives the full variable domain: NAGVMQNPRHLVRRRGQEARLRCSPMKGHSHVYWYRQLPEEGLKFMVYLQKENIIDESGMPKERFSAEFPKEGPSILRIQQVVRGDSAAYFCASSPTGNEQFFGPGTRLTVL.

The rearrangement uses TRBV7-2 and TRBJ2-7, with 12 bases fitting TRBD2. CDR1 and CDR2 (germline): SGHTA, FQGNSA. Trimming removed 2 bases from V and 6 bases from J; junction bases left unmatched: 8. The CDR3 runs to 16 residues. For the CDR3, the DNA is TGTGCCAGCAGCTTATTTCCTAGCGGGAGGGGAGGCGAGCAGTACTTC. This translates into CASSLFPSGRGGEQYF.

This sequence joins TRBV5-4 and TRBJ2-5; the match to TRBD2 covers 9 bases. Germline CDR1 and CDR2: SGHNT and YYREEE (reference sequence). V lost 4 bases and J lost 1; bases outside the gene matches: 5. The CDR3 contains 15 residues. The CDR3 spells CASSPRRGGQETQYF. CDR3 DNA: TGTGCCAGCAGCCCCCGGCGGGGGGGCCAAGAGACCCAGTACTTC.

The chain combines TRBV5-1 with TRBJ2-2, with D tentatively TRBD2 (6 bases). V lost 0 bases, J lost 5 bases, and 14 bases lay in between. The CDR3 extends over 16 amino acids. Per the germline V gene, CDR1 is SGHRS and CDR2 is YFSETQ. The CDR3 DNA follows: TGCGCCAGCAGCTTGGCTAGGGGCGGGGAAACCGGGGAGCTGTTTTTT. Its protein product is CASSLARGGETGELFF.

The chain carries TRBV29-1 and TRBJ2-3; no clear D gene. CDR1 and CDR2 from the germline V gene are SQVTM and ANQGSEA. The CDR3 is 14 amino acids. Trimming shortened V by 6 bases and J by 0 bases, and 13 bases separated the two germline ends. The CDR3 bases are TGCAGCGTCATCGACTTATCTAGCACAGATACGCAGTATTTT. Residues: CSVIDLSSTDTQYF.

The J gene is TRBJ1-1, the V gene TRBV29-1; a weak D match, TRBD1 (5 bases). Germline values: CDR1 SQVTM, CDR2 ANQGSEA. V was cut by 4 bases and J by 1 base, with 10 bases left in between. The CDR3 sequence is 13 residues long. In DNA form, the CDR3 reads TGCAGCGTTGTTGGAGGGACGAACACTGAAGCTTTCTTT. Translating it yields CSVVGGTNTEAFF.

The J gene is TRBJ2-1, the V gene TRBV9, with D unresolved. Trimming cost V 4 bases and J 0 bases, with 17 bases left between them. The CDR3 loop spans 17 amino acids. Germline-derived CDR1 and CDR2 are SGDLS and YYNGEE. The CDR3 nucleotides read TGTGCCAGCAGCCCCGACTCCTTTCCCAGCTCCTACAATGAGCAGTTCTTC. It specifies CASSPDSFPSSYNEQFF.

The gene calls are TRBV7-9 and TRBJ2-3; 7 bases are a match to TRBD1. The CDR3 contains 15 residues. V gave up 5 bases and J gave up 1 base; unmatched junction bases: 6. Germline CDR1 is SEHNR and CDR2 is FQNEAQ (reference sequence). This CDR3 is CASSRTGQGTDTQYF. In DNA form, the CDR3 reads TGTGCCAGCAGCCGAACCGGACAGGGCACAGATACGCAGTATTTT.

This chain joins TRBV5-5 and TRBJ2-7, with D hard to call. Germline loops: CDR1 SGHKS, CDR2 YYEKEE (reference sequence). The germline V and J ends were trimmed by 0 bases and 2 bases, with 9 bases remaining between them. CDR3 length: 14 amino acids. CDR3: CASSLDSWTYEQYF. CDR3 sequence (DNA): TGTGCCAGCAGCTTGGACAGCTGGACCTACGAGCAGTACTTC. Filled out from reference TRBV5-5 and TRBJ2-7, the complete variable domain reads DAGVTQSPTHLIKTRGQQVTLRCSPISGHKSVSWYQQVLGQGPQFIFQYYEKEERGRGNFPDRFSARQFPNYSSELNVNALLLGDSALYLCASSLDSWTYEQYFGPGTRLTVT.

The rearrangement joins TRBV18 to TRBJ2-1, with no clear D. Per germline, CDR1 KGHSH and CDR2 LQKENI. This CDR3 is built from 12 residues. The V end was cut by 3 bases, the J end by 6 bases, with 6 bases between. CDR3 in amino acids: CASSPFINEQFF. In DNA form, the CDR3 reads TGTGCCAGCTCACCGTTCATCAATGAGCAGTTCTTC.

The chain links TRBV7-9 to TRBJ2-5; D is perhaps TRBD1 (5 bases). Deletions cut 6 bases from V and 2 bases from J, with 13 bases between. Germline V lookup: CDR1 SEHNR, CDR2 FQNEAQ (reference sequence). The CDR3 has 14 amino acids. The CDR3 sequence: CASRSRGPQETQYF. CDR3 nucleotide sequence: TGTGCCAGCAGATCTAGGGGTCCTCAAGAGACCCAGTACTTC.

This chain links TRBV10-3 with TRBJ2-1, with TRBD2 matching 8 bases. The CDR3 extends over 13 amino acids. J gave up 10 bases and V 3 bases, and 5 bases lay outside the gene matches. The germline gives CDR1 ENHRY, CDR2 SYGVKD. The CDR3: CAISDAGLGEQFF. For the CDR3, the DNA is TGTGCCATCAGTGATGCGGGACTAGGAGAGCAGTTCTTC.

As DNA, the CDR3 is TGTGCCAGCAGCTTAGGCCCTCCGGGACAGGGCTACGAGCAGTACTTC. This translates into CASSLGPPGQGYEQYF. The chain carries TRBV11-2 and TRBJ2-7, with TRBD1 identical over 9 bases. Germline CDR1 SGHAT, CDR2 FQNNGV. Trimming at V came to 1 base and at J to 3 bases, leaving 7 bases not matched to a gene. The CDR3 is made up of 16 amino acids.

This chain uses TRBV29-1 with TRBJ2-7; 12 bases agree with TRBD2. The CDR3 is 13 residues long. From germline, CDR1 is SQVTM and CDR2 ANQGSEA. J lost 1 base, V lost 7 bases, and 2 bases had no gene match. The CDR3 nucleotides are TGCAGCGGGACTAGCGGGGTTTCCTACGAGCAGTACTTC. This encodes CSGTSGVSYEQYF.

This clone was counted only a few times. The chain joins TRBV6-1 to TRBJ2-7; D is possibly TRBD2 (6 bases). Germline loops: CDR1 MNHNS, CDR2 SASEGT. The CDR3 totals 14 residues. Trimming stripped 5 bases from V and 4 bases from J, with 15 bases between. The CDR3 DNA reads as TGTGCCAGCAGTCCTGGGGGGAGATCATACGAGCAGTACTTC. Its protein is CASSPGGRSYEQYF.

The chain employs TRBV6-1 and TRBJ2-2; no reliable D call. Looked up from germline, CDR1 is MNHNS and CDR2 is SASEGT. CDR3 length: 14 residues. V dropped 0 bases and J dropped 4 bases, with 6 bases sitting between them. The DNA for the CDR3 is TGTGCCAGCAGTGAAGCGGGCAGCACCGGGGAGCTGTTTTTT. Translating it yields CASSEAGSTGELFF.

The rearrangement links TRBV19 to TRBJ1-4; 8 nucleotides line up with TRBD1. The J segment lost 6 bases and the V segment lost 8 bases, leaving 8 bases of the junction unmatched. CDR3 size: 14 residues. Germline CDR1 LNHDA, CDR2 SQIVND (reference sequence). The CDR3: CASGPTGVHEKLFF. The CDR3 DNA sequence: TGTGCCAGTGGGCCGACAGGGGTCCATGAAAAACTGTTTTTT.

The rearrangement uses TRBV19 and TRBJ1-2; no reliable D call. Trimming shortened V by 3 bases and J by 6 bases, and 11 bases separated the two germline ends. The CDR3 has 13 residues. Germline V gene data show CDR1 as LNHDA and CDR2 as SQIVND (reference sequence). CDR3 in amino acids: CASSMGSYDGYTF. The DNA for the CDR3 is TGTGCCAGTAGTATGGGCAGCTACGATGGCTACACCTTC.

This clone was found a few times. V gene TRBV6-6 combines with J gene TRBJ1-2; a possible D gene is TRBD1 (5 bases). V was clipped by 2 bases and J by 4 bases, with 11 bases between them. This CDR3 has 14 residues. CDR1 is MNHNY, CDR2 SVGAGI, per germline (reference sequence). The CDR3 sequence is CASSYGATGYGYTF. CDR3 coding DNA: TGTGCCAGCAGTTACGGGGCTACCGGCTATGGCTACACCTTC.

The chain uses TRBV6-6 and TRBJ1-4, with 7 bases identical to TRBD1. The CDR3 sequence is 15 residues long. V was clipped by 0 bases and J by 3 bases; unmatched bases: 1. Per the germline V gene, CDR1 is MNHNY and CDR2 is SVGAGI (reference sequence). The CDR3 loop is CASSYSGQPNEKLFF. CDR3 nucleotide sequence: TGTGCCAGCAGTTACTCGGGACAGCCTAATGAAAAACTGTTTTTT.

The chain links TRBV5-1 to TRBJ2-1, with 7 bases identical to TRBD1. The CDR3 sequence is 14 residues long. V lost 0 bases and J lost 3; bases outside the gene matches: 0. Germline V gives CDR1 SGHRS, CDR2 YFSETQ. This CDR3 reads CASSLGDSYNEQFF. DNA of the CDR3: TGCGCCAGCAGCTTGGGGGACAGCTACAATGAGCAGTTCTTC.

CDR3 amino acids: CATSRSIQGRFMNTEAFF. The CDR3 nucleotides read TGTGCCACCAGCAGATCTATACAGGGGAGGTTCATGAACACTGAAGCTTTCTTT. The chain carries TRBV15 and TRBJ1-1, with TRBD1 matching 7 bases. The CDR3 runs to 18 residues. In germline, CDR1 is LNHNV, CDR2 YYDKDF (reference sequence). Germline trimming cut 2 bases from V and 0 bases from J; bases unmatched to any gene: 12.

V gene TRBV15 combines with J gene TRBJ2-3; 7 bases fit TRBD2. The V gene's germline CDR1 is LNHNV and CDR2 YYDKDF (reference sequence). V shed 0 bases and J 5 bases; nucleotides not matched to a gene: 8. The CDR3 loop spans 16 amino acids. The DNA of the CDR3 is TGTGCCACCAGCAGAGATGGGGCGGGAGTAAAAGATACGCAGTATTTT. This sequence encodes CATSRDGAGVKDTQYF. The full variable domain, rest sourced from reference TRBV15 and TRBJ2-3, is DAMVIQNPRYQVTQFGKPVTLSCSQTLNHNVMYWYQQKSSQAPKLLFHYYDKDFNNEADTPDNFQSRRPNTSFCFLDIRSPGLGDTAMYLCATSRDGAGVKDTQYFGPGTRLTVL.

The gene calls are TRBV14 and TRBJ2-5; D possibly corresponds to TRBD2 (5 bases). The CDR3 runs 14 residues. V was cut by 4 bases and J by 1 base, with 10 bases left in between. Germline V lookup: CDR1 SGHDN, CDR2 FVKESK. CDR3 sequence reads: CASSPRGSQETQYF. The CDR3 coding sequence is TGTGCCAGCAGCCCGCGAGGGTCCCAAGAGACCCAGTACTTC.

The chain links TRBV7-9 to TRBJ2-2; possible D gene TRBD1, 6 bases. The V gene's germline CDR1 is SEHNR and CDR2 FQNEAQ (reference sequence). This CDR3 comprises 17 residues. Trimming removed 5 bases from V and 2 bases from J, with 18 bases in between. CDR3 sequence reads: CASSRSGTPFNTGELFF. CDR3 coding DNA: TGTGCCAGCAGCCGTTCCGGGACACCATTTAACACCGGGGAGCTGTTTTTT.